This TCR beta chain was sequenced for a study of pediatric ulcerative colitis. This CDR3 has 14 residues. Germline assignment: CDR1 SGHTA and CDR2 FQGNSA. V was pared by 1 base and J by 2 bases, with 6 bases between. Generated by immunoSEQ multiplex PCR, the TCRdb table keeps only in-frame clones and is missing some. The profile shows about 36,000 clones, more than 70% of them singletons. The rectum was sampled with one to two pinch biopsies at colonoscopy. The source material was gut tissue. The clonotype was recovered from a boy younger than 18 with moderate ulcerative colitis. This rearrangement joins TRBV7-2 to TRBJ1-5; D uncertain. CDR3 sequence (DNA): TGTGCCAGCAGCTTAGAGGGCGGCAATCAGCCCCAGCATTTT. It encodes CASSLEGGNQPQHF.